This TCR beta chain was found in a study of blood T cells in healthy people across ages. The authors ran a second PCR of 7 to 11 cycles using a sample-barcoded 5' primer and a J-beta primer mix. MiXCR was run by TCRdb on the 5' RACE reads, yielding one entry per CDR3 protein. The data hold hundreds of thousands of distinct CDR3 sequences, with approximately 44% observed a single time. This clonotype was picked up many times. The antigen remains undetermined. General study findings and limits: Getting older went along with TCR beta diversity per million T cells dropping roughly linearly. Unsorted PBMC input precluded a conclusive naive versus antigen-experienced comparison.

Per-sample PBMC isolation yielded at least 6.5 million cells. V lost 1 base and J 10 bases, leaving 21 bases between the germline ends. CDR3 length equals 16 residues. The germline gives CDR1 SGHAT, CDR2 FQNNGV. Sequencing used blood. The chain couples TRBV11-2 to TRBJ2-3; D ambiguous. This clonotype was obtained from a man between 60 and 75 years old in good health. CDR3: CASSLGQLPSFAAQYF. CDR3 coding DNA: TGTGCCAGCAGCTTAGGTCAGCTCCCCTCTTTCGCTGCGCAGTATTTT.